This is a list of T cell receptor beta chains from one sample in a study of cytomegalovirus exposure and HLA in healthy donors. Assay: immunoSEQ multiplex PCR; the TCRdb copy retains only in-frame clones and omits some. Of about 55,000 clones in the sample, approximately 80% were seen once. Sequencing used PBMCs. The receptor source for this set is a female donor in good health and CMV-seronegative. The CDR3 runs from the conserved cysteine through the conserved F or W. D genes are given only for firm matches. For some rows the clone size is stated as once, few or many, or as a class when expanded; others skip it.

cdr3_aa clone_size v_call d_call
CASSQLAGVPNTGELFF . TRBV7-3 TRBD2
CAWSSRYEQYF . TRBV30 .
CASSLRTSGLYEQYF . TRBV28 TRBD2
CARERGENNEKLFF . TRBV30 .
CASSSGFGTGPYEQYF once TRBV5-1 TRBD1
CASSTVNREF once TRBV21-1 .
CASSDPLPGQQRGQYF . TRBV6-4 TRBD1
CASSMGLAVEKLFF . TRBV19 .
CASSETVSSYNEQFF . TRBV5-8 .
CASNGNRGRSGANVLTF . TRBV2 TRBD1
CASSRRGREYNEQFF few TRBV19 TRBD2
CASSVPRWGGTYNEQFF few TRBV9 .
CASSLAQAPYEQYF once TRBV5-1 .
CASSLAGTGGQPQHF few TRBV5-1 TRBD1
CASSLDRGSEKLFF . TRBV5-6 TRBD1
CASSLPGSRENYNEQFF . TRBV5-4 TRBD2
CASSFSGAYEQYF . TRBV28 .
CASNRDSTNTEAFF . TRBV2 TRBD1
CASSPLQWANEQFF . TRBV9 .
CASSYRATQGRRVGVNYGYTF . TRBV27 .
CASSLLTQGYEQYF . TRBV2 TRBD1
CASTKQGGTDTQYF few TRBV6-5 .
CASSLGRGAPQPQHF few TRBV13 .
CASSDMGTSSPYTDTQYF . TRBV5-5 TRBD2
CASSLAGQTTYNEQFF . TRBV11-1 .
CAIREGQGAGTQYF . TRBV10-3 TRBD1
CVSSFRALAGNTIYF . TRBV28 .
CASSSDLPYEQYF . TRBV7-2 .
CASSFSESNSPLHF . TRBV27 .
CASSPRQREQFF . TRBV7-6 .
CASSLGAPGGEQYF few TRBV5-6 .
CASSTATVSAQPQHF . TRBV7-2 .
CASSRGQDNEKLFF . TRBV5-4 TRBD1
CASSPSGTVIQETQYF . TRBV4-1 TRBD1
CAWSKDRGNSLLHF few TRBV30 TRBD1
CASSLAHLAGTNTGELFF . TRBV7-2 TRBD2
CASSDTGTSGSNEQFF few TRBV6-4 TRBD2
CASSQRQAGYTF few TRBV19 .
CSVEGQPSYGYTF . TRBV29-1 .
CASMGRGRGYTF . TRBV27 .
CASKSSRVAGNTIYF . TRBV6-7 .
CASSPTGATNEKLFF . TRBV18 TRBD1
CAWTMSSYEQYF . TRBV30 .
CASSPGLAGYNEQFF few TRBV9 TRBD2